This record looks at one TCR beta chain sequence and its context. Its antigen is currently not known. No qualities accompany the bases; no much larger clone lies one base away. Libraries came from the immunoSEQ multiplex PCR assay. The source is immuneACCESS, and TCRdb retained only in-frame sequences with V and J called. Part of the clones is not carried over; for the studies checked, unresolved V genes explain less than half of this, and the remainder is unexplained. The sample profile shows about 25,000 clones; about 83% of them were found once. The ten largest clones take up roughly 1.3% of the sample. The data derive from a study of T cells in narcolepsy listed by TCRdb under 2018. Study-level background: Healthy control donors were enrolled in the study alongside patients who had narcolepsy type 1 or type 2 (NT1, NT2). Autoreactive T cells targeting hypocretin neuron self-antigens (hypocretin, TRIB2) were sought in narcolepsy patients, and TCR Vbeta sequencing was used to track clonotypes in blood and CSF. Points the paper makes about the study in general: Patients and controls had comparable numbers of sequenced blood memory CD4+ clonotypes, averaging about 40,000 and 33,000, respectively. HCRT-specific and TRIB2-specific autoreactive clonotypes were highlighted in plots that compared CD4+ T cell clonotypes in CSF versus blood from the same patient. According to the report, autoreactive clonotypes were detected serially in the blood of the same patients and of different patients, but not in healthy controls. Certain blood memory CD4+ repertoires from patients and controls had no sequences that matched autoreactive T cell clones.

For TCR Vbeta sequencing, memory CD4+ T cells were sorted ex vivo from the peripheral blood of narcolepsy patients and healthy controls. The V end loses 2 bases and the J end loses 0 bases, and a stretch of 17 bases separates them. Counted from cysteine to phenylalanine, this CDR3 has 17 amino acids. The CDR3 DNA has 51 bases and is translated from base 1. Looking up the germline V gene yields CDR1 SNHLY and CDR2 FYNNEI. The sample comprised CD45RA- memory CD4+ T cells from PBMCs. Interpreted using the paper, the cell subset or site label stands for: memory T cells sorted ex vivo from peripheral blood. Recombination linked TRBV2 to TRBJ2-7; possibly the D gene is TRBD1, per 6 matching bases. This receptor was identified in a human donor with narcolepsy. The CDR3 region has the sequence CASSEPLGARSSYEQYF. The DNA is as follows: TGTGCCAGCAGTGAACCTCTGGGGGCCAGGAGCTCCTACGAGCAGTACTTC.